The T cell receptor (beta chain) described here comes from a study of blood T cell repertoires in COVID-19. Donors were grouped by their self-reported clinical history. The germline CDR1 and CDR2 sequences are SGHAT and FQNNGV. The CDR3 sequence is 12 residues long. Deletions cut 3 bases from V and 4 bases from J, with 6 bases between. Produced via immunoSEQ multiplex PCR; TCRdb's table is partial and in-frame only. The sample lists 240,000 or so clones, around 88% occurring once. This clone was detected only once. This TCR came from a man aged 40-55 years who had recovered from COVID-19. Material for sequencing was PBMCs or T cells enriched from blood (not recorded which). V is TRBV11-2 and J is TRBJ1-1; D is unresolved. This CDR3 reads CASSFGATEAFF. CDR3 in DNA: TGTGCCAGCAGCTTCGGAGCCACTGAAGCTTTCTTT.